This T cell receptor beta chain was identified during a study of T-cell reconstitution after alpha-beta-depleted transplantation in children. Ten or more counts support this clonotype. Germline V gene sequence: CDR1 LNHNV, CDR2 YYDKDF (reference sequence). V was clipped by 0 bases and J by 0 bases; unmatched bases: 10. CDR3 length equals 19 residues. Unique molecular identifiers were incorporated when the TCRbeta library was constructed. TCRdb fed the PCR reads into MiXCR, producing one record per CDR3 protein. Of a few hundred thousand distinct CDR3 sequences listed, over 9.5% are singletons. The source is a human donor who donated a stem cell graft to a child with SCID. The sequencing used PBMCs from the stem cell graft donor, collected from the stem cell graft. The V gene is TRBV15, the J gene TRBJ2-3; 9 bases agree with TRBD2. In DNA form, the CDR3 reads TGTGCCACCAGCAGAGAGAGAGCGGGGGGCAGACGTAGCACAGATACGCAGTATTTT. Its translation: CATSRERAGGRRSTDTQYF.